This TCR beta chain was sequenced for a study of CD8 T cells in ankylosing spondylitis. The CDR3 extends over 13 amino acids. Germline CDR1 MGHDK, CDR2 SYGVNS. Concerning this clonotype: Its antigen is currently unknown. At one end, the junction sequence differs from germline, possibly due to a read error.

Notes on the study in general: Earlier literature documents some of the motif variants in reactive arthritis synovial fluid and blood.

Quantitative 5'-RACE was performed with molecular barcodes, and it yielded the TCR beta libraries. TCRdb recomputed calls from the 5' RACE reads with MiXCR, one row per CDR3 protein. The sample lists 200,000 to 300,000 distinct CDR3 sequences; more than 9% were seen once. This sequence joins TRBV25-1 and TRBJ2-7; 11 nucleotides line up with TRBD2. This sequence was found in a male donor with ankylosing spondylitis or in good health (not recorded which). The sample taken for sequencing was blood, either unsorted or a sorted T cell fraction (not recorded which). Here the CDR3 reads CANSVLAGAEQYF. Here the CDR3 DNA reads TGTGCCAACAGTGTACTAGCGGGAGCCGAGCAGTACTTC.